This T cell receptor beta chain was sequenced for a study of vaccination effects on CD4 cells after COVID-19. Study-wide findings and caveats: After vaccination, at late timepoints, clones induced by infection and by vaccine contracted markedly.

Comment on this clone: The antigen is not known.

ViraFEST used viral peptide pools to expand antigen-specific CD4+ T cells before sequencing. Cultured cells yielded isolated CD4+ T cells after around 9 days. Absence of prior SARS-CoV-2 infection characterized the vaccine recipients, who showed negative nucleocapsid antibodies. It was with roughly 9.5 IU/ml IL-2 and roughly 9.2 ug/ml peptides that two million PBMC per well were cultured. With 6 bases removed from V and 2 bases from J, the gap between germline ends came to 20 bases. Germline V CDR1 and CDR2: PRHDT, FYEKMQ (reference sequence). This CDR3 contains 16 residues. The method was immunoSEQ multiplex PCR; TCRdb's version includes in-frame clones alone and lacks a portion of them. The table shows 20,000 to 25,000 clones, with approximately 70% occurring only once.

The chain carries TRBV13 and TRBJ2-7, with a possible D match to TRBD2 (6 bases). The sequence was obtained from a human donor who received a COVID-19 vaccine. The source was CD4+ T cells from PBMCs cultured with HCoV-NL63 spike peptides, collected before COVID-19 vaccination. The CDR3 is CASSRSPGLAAYEQYF. CDR3 sequence (DNA): TGTGCCAGCAGTCGGTCGCCGGGACTGGCTGCCTACGAGCAGTACTTC.